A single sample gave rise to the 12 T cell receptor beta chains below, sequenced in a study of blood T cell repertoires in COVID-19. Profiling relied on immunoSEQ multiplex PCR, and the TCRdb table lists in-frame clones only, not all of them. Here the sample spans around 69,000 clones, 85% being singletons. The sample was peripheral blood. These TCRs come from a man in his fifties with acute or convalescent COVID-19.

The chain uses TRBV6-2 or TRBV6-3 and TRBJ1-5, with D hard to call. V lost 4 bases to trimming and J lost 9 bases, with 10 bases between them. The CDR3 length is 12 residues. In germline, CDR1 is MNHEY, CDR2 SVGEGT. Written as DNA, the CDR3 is TGTGCCAGCAGTTCGGGTTTTAGGCCCCAGCATTTT. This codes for CASSSGFRPQHF.

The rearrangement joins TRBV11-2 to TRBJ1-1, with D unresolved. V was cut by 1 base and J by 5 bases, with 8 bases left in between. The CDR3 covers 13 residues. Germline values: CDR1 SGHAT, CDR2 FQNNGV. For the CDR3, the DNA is TGTGCCAGCAGCTTAGGGGCGGGGACTGAAGCTTTCTTT. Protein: CASSLGAGTEAFF.

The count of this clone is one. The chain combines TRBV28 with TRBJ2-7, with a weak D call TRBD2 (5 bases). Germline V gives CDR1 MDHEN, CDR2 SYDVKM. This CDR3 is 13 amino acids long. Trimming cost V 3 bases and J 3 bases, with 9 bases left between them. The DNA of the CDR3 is TGTGCCAGCAGTTTTCGGGGTAGCTACGAGCAGTACTTC. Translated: CASSFRGSYEQYF.

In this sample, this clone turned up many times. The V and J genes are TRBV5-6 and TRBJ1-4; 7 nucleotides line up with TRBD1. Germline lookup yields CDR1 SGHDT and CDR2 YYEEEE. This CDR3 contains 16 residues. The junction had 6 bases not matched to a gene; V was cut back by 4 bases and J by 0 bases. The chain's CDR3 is CASSTVGQATNEKLFF. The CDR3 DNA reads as TGTGCCAGCAGCACTGTCGGACAGGCAACTAATGAAAAACTGTTTTTT.

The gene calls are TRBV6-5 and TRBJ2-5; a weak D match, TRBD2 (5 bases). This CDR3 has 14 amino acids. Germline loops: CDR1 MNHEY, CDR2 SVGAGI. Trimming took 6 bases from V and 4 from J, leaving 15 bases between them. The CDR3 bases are TGTGCCAGCAGCGGGAAAACGATAGGAGAGACCCAGTACTTC. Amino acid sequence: CASSGKTIGETQYF.

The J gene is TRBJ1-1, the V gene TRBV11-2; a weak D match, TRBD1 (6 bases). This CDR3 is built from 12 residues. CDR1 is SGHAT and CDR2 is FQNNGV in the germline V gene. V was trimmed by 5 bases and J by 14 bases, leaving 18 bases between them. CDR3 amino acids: CASSAGDRPEFF. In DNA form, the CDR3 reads TGTGCCAGCAGCGCAGGGGATCGCCCAGAGTTCTTT. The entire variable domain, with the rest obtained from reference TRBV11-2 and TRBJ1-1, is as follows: EAGVAQSPRYKIIEKRQSVAFWCNPISGHATLYWYQQILGQGPKLLIQFQNNGVVDDSQLPKDRFSAERLKGVDSTLKIQPAKLEDSAVYLCASSAGDRPEFFGQGTRLTVV.

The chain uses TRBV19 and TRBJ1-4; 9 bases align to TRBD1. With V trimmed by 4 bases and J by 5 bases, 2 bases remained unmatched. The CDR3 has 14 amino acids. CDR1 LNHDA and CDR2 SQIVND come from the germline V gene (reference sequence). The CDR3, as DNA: TGTGCCAGTAGTAGGGACAGGGACAATGAAAAACTGTTTTTT. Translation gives CASSRDRDNEKLFF.

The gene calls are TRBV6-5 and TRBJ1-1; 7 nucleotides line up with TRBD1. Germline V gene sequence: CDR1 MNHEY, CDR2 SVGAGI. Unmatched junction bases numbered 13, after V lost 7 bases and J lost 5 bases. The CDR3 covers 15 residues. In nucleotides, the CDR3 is TGTGCCAGCAAGAGAGGGGGCGCAGAGGGTACTGAAGCTTTCTTT. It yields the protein CASKRGGAEGTEAFF.

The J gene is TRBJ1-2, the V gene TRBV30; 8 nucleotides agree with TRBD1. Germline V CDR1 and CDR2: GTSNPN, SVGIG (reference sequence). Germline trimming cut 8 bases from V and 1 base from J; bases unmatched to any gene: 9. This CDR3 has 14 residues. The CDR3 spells CARGRTGINYGYTF. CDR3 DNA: TGTGCCCGTGGTAGGACAGGGATTAACTATGGCTACACCTTC. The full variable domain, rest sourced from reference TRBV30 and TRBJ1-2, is SQTIHQWPATLVQPVGSPLSLECTVEGTSNPNLYWYRQAAGRGLQLLFYSVGIGQISSEVPQNLSASRPQDRQFILSSKKLLLSDSGFYLCARGRTGINYGYTFGSGTRLTVV.

The DNA for the CDR3 is TGTGCCAGCAGCCTTACGAGGGTATATCAGCCCCAGCATTTT. The encoded protein is CASSLTRVYQPQHF. V and J are TRBV6-5 and TRBJ1-5; D unclear. CDR3 size: 14 residues. V was clipped by 6 bases and J by 5 bases, with 14 bases between them. From germline, CDR1 is MNHEY and CDR2 SVGAGI.

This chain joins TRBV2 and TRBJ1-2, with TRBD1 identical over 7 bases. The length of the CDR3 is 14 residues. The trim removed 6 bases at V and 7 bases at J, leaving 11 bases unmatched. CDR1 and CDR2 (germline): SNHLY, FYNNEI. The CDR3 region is CASRRGGGEVGYTF. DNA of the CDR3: TGTGCCAGCAGGAGAGGAGGGGGCGAGGTTGGCTACACCTTC.

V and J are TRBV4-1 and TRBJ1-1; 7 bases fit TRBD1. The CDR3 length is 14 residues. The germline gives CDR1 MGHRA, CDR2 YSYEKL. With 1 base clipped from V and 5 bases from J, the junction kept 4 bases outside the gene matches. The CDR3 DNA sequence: TGCGCCAGCAGCCAAGTGCAGGGGGTGACTGAAGCTTTCTTT. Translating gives CASSQVQGVTEAFF.